The 23 T cell receptor beta chains below were found in one sample sequenced in a study of T-cell memory formation after mild COVID-19. In TCRdb, the 5' RACE reads were re-called with MiXCR into one record per CDR3 protein. The sample yields more than 250,000 distinct CDR3 sequences, about 16% seen once. Sequencing was done on a sample of PBMCs or a T cell subset sorted from them (not recorded which). The receptors were gathered from a young man who had mild COVID-19 (a few samples of this study predate the infection). Cell type and time point are not known.

This clonotype has a handful of counts. The V gene is TRBV15, the J gene TRBJ2-5; possible D gene TRBD2, 6 bases. This CDR3 region has 12 residues. V was shortened by 6 bases and J by 5 bases, with 10 bases between the two germline ends. CDR1 is LNHNV and CDR2 is YYDKDF in the germline V gene (reference sequence). CDR3 sequence reads: CATRGGGETQYF. In DNA form, the CDR3 reads TGTGCCACCAGGGGGGGTGGGGAGACCCAGTACTTC.

This clonotype has ten or more counts. The J gene is TRBJ2-1, the V gene TRBV7-9; D not certain. Germline CDR1 and CDR2: SEHNR and FQNEAQ (reference sequence). There are 8 residues in the CDR3. V was cut by 1 base and J by 14 bases, with 0 bases left in between. In nucleotides, the CDR3 is TGTGCCAGCAGCTTAGAGTTCTTC. This encodes CASSLEFF.

This clonotype has just a few counts. This chain uses TRBV7-9 with TRBJ2-7; no clear D gene. Germline V gives CDR1 SEHNR, CDR2 FQNEAQ (reference sequence). V shed 4 bases and J shed 6 bases, with 13 bases lying between them. CDR3 length equals 13 residues. The CDR3 loop reads CASSWVQPREQYF. The CDR3 coding sequence is TGTGCCAGCAGCTGGGTGCAACCTCGCGAGCAGTACTTC.

The chain carries TRBV18 and TRBJ1-2; D call uncertain. Germline V lookup: CDR1 KGHSH, CDR2 LQKENI. The V end lost 3 bases, the J end lost 5 bases, and 10 bases lay between the germline ends. The CDR3 runs 13 residues. The CDR3 DNA reads TGTGCCAGCTCACCTGAACGGGATTATGGCTACACCTTC. It codes for CASSPERDYGYTF.

CDR3 DNA sequence: TGTGCCAGCAGTAGATATAACGGGAGGAATCAAGAGACCCAGTACTTC. Translating it yields CASSRYNGRNQETQYF. V gene TRBV6-5 combines with J gene TRBJ2-5; 7 bases map to TRBD2. CDR3 length equals 16 residues. Looked up from germline, CDR1 is MNHEY and CDR2 is SVGAGI. Losses at the gene ends were 5 bases for V and 2 bases for J; bases not matched to a gene: 11.

V is TRBV7-2 and J is TRBJ1-1; the D gene is possibly TRBD1 (6 bases). The CDR3 is 13 amino acids. V was pared by 4 bases and J by 6 bases, with 12 bases between. Germline CDR1 is SGHTA and CDR2 is FQGNSA. CDR3 amino acids: CASSSRGASEAFF. The CDR3, as DNA: TGTGCCAGCAGCTCCCGGGGGGCTTCTGAAGCTTTCTTT.

The V and J genes are TRBV7-9 and TRBJ2-7, with 10 positions matching TRBD2. The CDR3 spans 14 residues. The V and J ends lost 5 bases and 2 bases, in that order; junction bases with no gene match: 3. Germline V CDR1 and CDR2: SEHNR, FQNEAQ (reference sequence). As DNA, the CDR3 is TGTGCCAGCAGCGTGAGCGGGGGGGCCTACGAGCAGTACGTC. It is translated as CASSVSGGAYEQYV.

V usage is TRBV20-1 and J usage is TRBJ1-1; tentative D call: TRBD1 (5 bases). This CDR3 is built from 13 residues. V was trimmed by 0 bases and J by 7 bases, leaving 12 bases between them. The germline V gene encodes CDR1 DFQATT and CDR2 SNEGSKA (reference sequence). The CDR3 loop is CSARDRQRYEAFF. CDR3 in DNA: TGCAGTGCTAGAGATCGACAGAGGTATGAAGCTTTCTTT.

This clonotype was seen only a few times. The chain combines TRBV4-3 with TRBJ1-3; 8 bases match TRBD1. Germline CDR1 reads LGHNA; CDR2 reads YSLEER. CDR3 size: 16 residues. J lost 3 bases, V lost 3 bases, and 7 bases had no gene match. Here the CDR3 DNA reads TGCGCCAGCAGCCAGGCTGGGACAGGTCGTGGAAACACCATATATTTT. Encoded protein: CASSQAGTGRGNTIYF.

The chain links TRBV7-9 to TRBJ2-5; perhaps TRBD1 as D (6 bases). Trimming pared 3 bases from V and 5 bases from J, leaving 13 bases between. Germline V gene sequence: CDR1 SEHNR, CDR2 FQNEAQ (reference sequence). CDR3 length: 14 amino acids. The CDR3 reads CASSFTTGLETQYF. The CDR3 DNA reads as TGTGCCAGCAGCTTTACCACAGGGCTGGAGACCCAGTACTTC.

This clonotype turned up a few times. The chain links TRBV29-1 to TRBJ1-1, with 12 bases fitting TRBD1. V shed 5 bases, J shed 10 bases, and the junction held 11 bases outside the gene matches. The CDR3 covers 14 residues. CDR1 and CDR2 from the germline V gene are SQVTM and ANQGSEA. The CDR3 region is CSVPGQGAYSSAFF. In nucleotides, the CDR3 is TGCAGCGTTCCGGGACAGGGGGCCTACAGCTCAGCTTTCTTT.

This chain connects TRBV5-1 to TRBJ1-4; 12 positions agree with TRBD1. The CDR3 sequence is 18 residues long. The J segment lost 6 bases and the V segment lost 3 bases, leaving 12 bases of the junction unmatched. Per the germline V gene, CDR1 is SGHRS and CDR2 is YFSETQ. The CDR3 here is CASSWTPGQGARDEKLFF. The CDR3 DNA follows: TGCGCCAGCAGCTGGACTCCGGGACAGGGGGCGCGGGATGAAAAACTGTTTTTT.

The chain carries TRBV12-3 or TRBV12-4 and TRBJ2-1; D might be TRBD1 (6 bases). V was shortened by 6 bases and J by 4 bases, with 13 bases between the two germline ends. This CDR3 contains 14 residues. This CDR3 is CASRPGQAYNEQFF. The CDR3, as DNA: TGTGCCAGCAGGCCGGGACAAGCATACAATGAGCAGTTCTTC.

The chain recombines TRBV4-1 with TRBJ2-1; 16 nucleotides match TRBD2. Germline loops: CDR1 MGHRA, CDR2 YSYEKL. The CDR3 is made up of 19 amino acids. J gave up 1 base and V 3 bases, and 6 bases lay outside the gene matches. CDR3 protein: CASSQGLAGGIQSYNEQFF. CDR3 coding DNA: TGCGCCAGCAGCCAGGGACTAGCGGGGGGGATTCAATCCTACAATGAGCAGTTCTTC.

V gene TRBV7-2 combines with J gene TRBJ1-6; unclear D gene. The CDR3 runs 13 residues. V lost 7 bases and J lost 9, with 13 bases in between. Germline V gene sequence: CDR1 SGHTA, CDR2 FQGNSA. CDR3 sequence (DNA): TGTGCCAGCACCGACCGCTTTGTTTCACCCCTCCACTTT. Protein: CASTDRFVSPLHF.

The chain links TRBV5-1 to TRBJ2-3; a possible D gene is TRBD1 (7 bases). The CDR3 runs 15 residues. Germline assignment: CDR1 SGHRS and CDR2 YFSETQ. V was pared by 4 bases and J by 6 bases, with 18 bases between. Written as DNA, the CDR3 is TGCGCCAGCAGCACACAGGGGCTGCGGGGCGATACGCAGTATTTT. It codes for CASSTQGLRGDTQYF.

J is TRBJ2-5 and V is TRBV2; D is unclear. CDR1 and CDR2 (germline): SNHLY, FYNNEI. The CDR3 spans 14 residues. V lost 2 bases and J 0 bases, leaving 7 bases between the germline ends. CDR3 protein: CASSEQVYQETQYF. The CDR3 bases are TGTGCCAGCAGTGAACAGGTTTACCAAGAGACCCAGTACTTC.

At least ten counts were recorded for this clonotype. V gene TRBV29-1 combines with J gene TRBJ2-5; 8 nucleotides align to TRBD1. The CDR3 length is 13 residues. The ends lost 7 bases at V and 5 bases at J; junction bases unmatched: 9. CDR1 SQVTM and CDR2 ANQGSEA come from the germline V gene. Here the CDR3 DNA reads TGCAGCGGCGGGTTACAGGGGGACGAGACCCAGTACTTC. Amino acid sequence: CSGGLQGDETQYF.

This clonotype was detected a few times. The chain has TRBV20-1 and TRBJ1-6; no reliable D call. The V and J ends lost 6 bases and 9 bases respectively, with 12 bases between them. Germline lookup yields CDR1 DFQATT and CDR2 SNEGSKA (reference sequence). CDR3 size: 12 residues. DNA of the CDR3: TGCAGTGCGGAACCGGTGGTTTCACCCCTCCACTTT. Translated, it gives CSAEPVVSPLHF.

This clonotype was counted between two and nine times. The rearrangement joins TRBV5-1 to TRBJ1-2; the D gene is possibly TRBD1 (6 bases). This CDR3 is built from 16 residues. V gave up 4 bases and J gave up 5 bases, with 21 bases separating them. Germline assignment: CDR1 SGHRS and CDR2 YFSETQ. Here the CDR3 DNA reads TGCGCCAGCAGCGGTCTTTCGGGGACCCAGGGGTATGGCTACACCTTC. Translation gives CASSGLSGTQGYGYTF.

The chain employs TRBV7-3 and TRBJ2-5; D gene ambiguous. Germline assignment: CDR1 SGHTA and CDR2 FQGTGA. Trimming left V 5 bases short and J 5 bases short, with 12 bases between. This CDR3 has 13 residues. The CDR3 spells CASSEQSRETQYF. The CDR3 region has the DNA TGTGCCAGCAGCGAGCAGAGTCGGGAGACCCAGTACTTC.

This clonotype was recorded many times. The CDR3 bases are TGTGCCAGCAGGAAACCGGATTCACCCCTCCACTTT. This codes for CASRKPDSPLHF. This chain connects TRBV3-1 to TRBJ1-6; D not resolved. CDR1 and CDR2 (germline): LGHDT, YNNKEL (reference sequence). V was clipped by 6 bases and J by 8 bases, with 8 bases between them. This CDR3 region has 12 residues.

This clonotype has only a few counts. The chain carries TRBV6-6 and TRBJ2-7; 7 nucleotides align to TRBD1. CDR3 size: 15 residues. CDR1 is MNHNY and CDR2 is SVGAGI in the germline V gene (reference sequence). V was pared by 8 bases and J by 4 bases, with 14 bases of the junction left unmatched. CDR3 DNA: TGTGCCAGCCGAAACCCCGGGACAGATATTTACGAGCAGTACGTC. This encodes CASRNPGTDIYEQYV.